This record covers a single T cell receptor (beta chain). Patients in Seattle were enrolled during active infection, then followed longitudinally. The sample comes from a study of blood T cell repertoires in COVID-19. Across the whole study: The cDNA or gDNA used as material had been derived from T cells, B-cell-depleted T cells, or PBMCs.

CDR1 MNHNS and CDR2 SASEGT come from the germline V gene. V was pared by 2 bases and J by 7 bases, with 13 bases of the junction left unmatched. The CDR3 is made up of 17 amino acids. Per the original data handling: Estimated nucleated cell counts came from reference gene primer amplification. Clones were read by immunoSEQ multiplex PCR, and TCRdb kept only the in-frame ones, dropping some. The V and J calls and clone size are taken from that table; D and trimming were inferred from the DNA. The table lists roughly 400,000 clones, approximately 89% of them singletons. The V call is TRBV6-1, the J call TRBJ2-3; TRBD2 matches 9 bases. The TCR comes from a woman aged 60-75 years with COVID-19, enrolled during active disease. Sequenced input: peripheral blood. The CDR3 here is CASSELTSGGPGNTQYF. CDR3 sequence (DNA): TGTGCCAGCAGTGAATTAACGAGCGGGGGGCCGGGTAATACGCAGTATTTT.